This T cell receptor beta chain was observed in a study of T cells in Graves' hyperthyroidism and ophthalmopathy. From RNA transcripts, TCR beta CDR3 regions were amplified. First-round RT-PCR of the TCR CDR3 relied on the HTBI primer set. Via MiXCR, TCRdb re-called the multiplex PCR reads, giving one row per CDR3 protein. The sample shows approximately 300,000 distinct CDR3 sequences, 17% of them seen only once. Per the germline V gene, CDR1 is LNHDA and CDR2 is SQIVND (reference sequence). Trimming took 2 bases from V and 0 from J, leaving 4 bases between them. This CDR3 spans 13 amino acids. There are a few counts of this clonotype.

This sequence was found in a woman aged 55-75 years with Graves' ophthalmopathy. The rearrangement uses TRBV19 and TRBJ1-1, with D uncertain. The source material was blood. CDR3 sequence: CASSISLNTEAFF. CDR3 nucleotide sequence: TGTGCCAGTAGTATAAGTCTGAACACTGAAGCTTTCTTT.